The source of this T cell receptor (beta chain) is a study of CD8 T cell repertoires and HIV-1 epitope variants. Study-wide background: The baseline condition was 1M T cells left uncultured.

TCRdb's copy holds only in-frame clones and misses some; the assay was immunoSEQ multiplex PCR. The sample shows about 4,400 clones, more than 60% of them seen only once. The germline V gene has CDR1 SGHNT and CDR2 YYREEE (reference sequence). The CDR3 length is 10 residues. The V and J ends lost 9 bases and 5 bases respectively, with 8 bases between them. This clone occurred a few times. The antigen remains unidentified. The rearrangement joins TRBV5-4 to TRBJ2-5; D not certain. The clonotype comes from a male donor with HIV. Sequenced: cultured CD8+ T cells derived from PBMCs. In DNA, the CDR3 is TGTGCCACCCCAGCGGAGACCCAGTACTTC. It translates to CATPAETQYF.